This T cell receptor beta chain was found in a study of lymphopenia after photon versus proton radiotherapy. Study results and caveats: Survival link was tested only in deceased patients; proton benefit remains a possibility.

This CDR3 comprises 15 residues. TCRdb keeps only in-frame clones here, not all; method: immunoSEQ multiplex PCR. This repertoire shows some 30,000 clones, 90% found once; its top ten account for 5.5% to 7.5%. About this clone itself: Its antigen is unidentified.

The V and J genes are TRBV21-1 and TRBJ2-1; the D segment call TRBD1 is taken from the table without a DNA check. TRBV21-1 constitutes a pseudogene. The starting material was peripheral blood, obtained from a patient treated with photon-based radiotherapy. The source of this sequence is a woman aged 45-65 years with pancreatic cancer. As DNA, the CDR3 is TGTGCCAGCAGCAATTGGCGGACACGATACAATGAGCAGTTCTTC. Its translation is CASSNWRTRYNEQFF.